Listed here is a single TCR beta chain. The antigen remains unidentified. Receiving focal radiation plus CTLA-4 blockade with ipilimumab were patients who had chemo-refractory metastatic non-small-cell lung cancer. These data belong to a study of radiotherapy plus CTLA-4 blockade in lung cancer. This CDR3 is 13 amino acids long. Germline assignment: CDR1 GTSNPN and CDR2 SVGIG (reference sequence). Trimming took 3 bases from V and 8 from J, leaving 11 bases between them. Some clones are missing from TCRdb's copy, which holds only in-frame ones; the method was immunoSEQ multiplex PCR. This repertoire shows 62,000 or so clones, 79% found once; its top ten account for roughly 10%. Whole-study results and caveats: TCR clones of tumor origin grew in blood after radiotherapy plus ipilimumab.

This chain uses TRBV30 with TRBJ1-6, with D uncertain. This sample comprised peripheral blood, obtained from a patient treated with radiotherapy plus ipilimumab. The sequence was collected from a human donor with non-small cell lung cancer who had a complete response to radiotherapy plus ipilimumab. The CDR3 protein is CAWSSLSDSPLHF. The CDR3 DNA reads TGTGCCTGGAGCTCATTGAGTGATTCACCCCTCCACTTT.